This TCR beta chain was retrieved from a study of identifying expanded T cells in peripheral blood. General observations from the study: Technical replicates showed roughly 1.2 changed clones; two weeks 15 to 20; four weeks 19. Clone count variance between approximately two-week samples rose with total template count.

Collection occurred without any documented infections or immune events in donors. V lost 7 bases to trimming and J lost 0 bases, with 13 bases between them. Per germline, CDR1 LNHDA and CDR2 SQIVND (reference sequence). The CDR3 sequence is 14 residues long. In the case of this clone: The antigen is unknown.

Profiled with immunoSEQ multiplex PCR; TCRdb holds only in-frame clones, not every one. The table has some 75,000 clones, under 90% seen once. This rearrangement joins TRBV19 to TRBJ2-7; unclear D gene. The sample taken for sequencing was blood. The clonotype comes from a person between 18 and 69 years old in good health. CDR3 DNA: TGTGCCAGTACCCGGACGGCTACCTCCTACGAGCAGTACTTC. It translates to CASTRTATSYEQYF.